Shown below are 25 T cell receptor beta chains from a single sample sequenced in a study of T-cell reconstitution after alpha-beta-depleted transplantation in children. Construction of the TCRbeta library involved unique molecular identifiers. A single record per CDR3 protein comes from TCRdb applying MiXCR to the PCR reads. This table has some 120,000 distinct CDR3 sequences, roughly 23% appearing once. This specimen was PBMCs, mostly from graft donor cells, taken 180 days after TCRalphabeta/CD19-depleted stem cell transplant. These receptors all come from a male patient aged 2-15 years who had a stem cell transplant for chronic granulomatous disease, so the T cells may come from the graft donor.

The table lists this clonotype with many counts. CDR3 sequence: CASSSSSSTYEQYF. CDR3 nucleotide sequence: TGTGCCAGCAGTTCTTCTAGCTCCACCTACGAGCAGTACTTC. The chain combines TRBV12-3 or TRBV12-4 with TRBJ2-7, with TRBD2 as a possible D gene (5 bases). The CDR3 has 14 residues. V lost 4 bases, J lost 2 bases, and 12 bases lay in between.

This clonotype occurred many times. The chain combines TRBV12-3 or TRBV12-4 with TRBJ2-1; D remains ambiguous. Trimming removed 6 bases at V and 4 bases at J, with 7 bases between. This CDR3 region has 12 residues. For the CDR3, the DNA is TGTGCCAGCAGCACTACGTACAATGAGCAGTTCTTC. Amino acids: CASSTTYNEQFF.

This clonotype was picked up many times. The rearrangement links TRBV18 to TRBJ2-2, with D tentatively TRBD2 (6 bases). Trimming removed 0 bases at V and 4 bases at J, with 12 bases between. The CDR3 runs 16 residues. From germline, CDR1 is KGHSH and CDR2 LQKENI. The CDR3 DNA is TGTGCCAGCTCACCACCGACTAGAGTATTCACCGGGGAGCTGTTTTTT. This gives the protein CASSPPTRVFTGELFF.

The table lists this clonotype with many counts. This rearrangement joins TRBV6-2 or TRBV6-3 to TRBJ2-1; 12 positions agree with TRBD2. The junction had 11 bases not matched to a gene; V was cut back by 2 bases and J by 15 bases. This CDR3 contains 15 residues. Looked up from germline, CDR1 is MNHEY and CDR2 is SVGEGT. CDR3 protein: CASSYQSTSGGSGFF. The CDR3 DNA is TGTGCCAGCAGTTACCAGTCGACTAGCGGGGGCTCTGGGTTCTTC.

This clonotype was seen repeatedly, ten times or more. The rearrangement joins TRBV5-5 to TRBJ2-2, with TRBD1 identical over 8 bases. This CDR3 comprises 14 residues. J gave up 6 bases and V 3 bases, and 4 bases lay outside the gene matches. Germline-derived CDR1 and CDR2 are SGHKS and YYEKEE (reference sequence). CDR3 sequence reads: CASSSGQGPGELFF. DNA for the CDR3: TGTGCCAGCAGCTCCGGACAGGGCCCCGGGGAGCTGTTTTTT. Supplemented by reference TRBV5-5 and TRBJ2-2, the full variable domain reads DAGVTQSPTHLIKTRGQQVTLRCSPISGHKSVSWYQQVLGQGPQFIFQYYEKEERGRGNFPDRFSARQFPNYSSELNVNALLLGDSALYLCASSSGQGPGELFFGEGSRLTVL.

This clonotype was counted at least ten times. The chain combines TRBV14 with TRBJ2-5; D perhaps matches TRBD1 (6 bases). Germline CDR1 is SGHDN and CDR2 is FVKESK. The CDR3 has 16 residues. Trimming removed 0 bases at V and 0 bases at J, with 11 bases between. In DNA form, the CDR3 reads TGTGCCAGCAGCCAAGAAAGAGGACAGTACCAAGAGACCCAGTACTTC. It translates to CASSQERGQYQETQYF.

In this sample, this clonotype turned up many times. The chain is built from TRBV6-5 and TRBJ2-3; D might be TRBD1 (5 bases). CDR3 size: 16 residues. The V and J ends lost 0 bases and 1 base respectively, with 11 bases between them. Germline CDR1 reads MNHEY; CDR2 reads SVGAGI. The CDR3, as DNA: TGTGCCAGCAGTTACTCGAAAGTGGGGCGCACAGATACGCAGTATTTT. Residues: CASSYSKVGRTDTQYF.

V gene TRBV5-5 combines with J gene TRBJ2-3; the D is unclear. CDR3 length equals 13 residues. The germline gives CDR1 SGHKS, CDR2 YYEKEE (reference sequence). V was cut by 2 bases and J by 7 bases, with 11 bases left in between. CDR3 DNA: TGTGCCAGCAGCTTTAGCCCTCTCAATACGCAGTATTTT. This codes for CASSFSPLNTQYF.

The chain uses TRBV10-3 and TRBJ1-3; 10 positions match TRBD1. Trimming at V came to 6 bases and at J to 1 base, leaving 6 bases not matched to a gene. The CDR3 has 16 amino acids. Looked up from germline, CDR1 is ENHRY and CDR2 is SYGVKD. The CDR3 region is CAIRNWDRGSGNTIYF. The CDR3 DNA reads as TGTGCCATCAGAAACTGGGACAGGGGATCTGGAAACACCATATATTTT.

The rearrangement joins TRBV12-3 or TRBV12-4 to TRBJ2-3; D may be TRBD1 or TRBD2 (5 bases each). V lost 7 bases and J 2 bases, leaving 22 bases between the germline ends. The CDR3 consists of 17 residues. The CDR3 loop is CASTFLMGERATDTQYF. In DNA, the CDR3 is TGTGCCAGCACCTTCCTCATGGGGGAGAGGGCCACAGATACGCAGTATTTT.

This clonotype was counted a single time. The DNA for the CDR3 is TGTGCCAGTAGTATCCTACAGGGGGCGCCTGGGGCCAACGTCCTGACTTTC. Protein product: CASSILQGAPGANVLTF. This rearrangement joins TRBV19 to TRBJ2-6, with TRBD1 matching over 9 bases. V was pared by 3 bases and J by 2 bases, with 5 bases of the junction left unmatched. Germline V gene sequence: CDR1 LNHDA, CDR2 SQIVND (reference sequence). The CDR3 has 17 residues.

The chain recombines TRBV29-1 with TRBJ1-2; D remains unclear. V was cut by 6 bases and J by 6 bases, with 17 bases left in between. The CDR3 is 13 amino acids. From germline, CDR1 is SQVTM and CDR2 ANQGSEA. CDR3 sequence (DNA): TGCAGCGTCCCTGGGGAAGGTCCGCATGGCTACACCTTC. This translates into CSVPGEGPHGYTF.

This clonotype was seen a few times. V gene TRBV10-3 combines with J gene TRBJ2-1, with TRBD2 matching 13 bases. J was trimmed by 6 bases and V by 4 bases; bases with no gene match: 6. Germline V CDR1 and CDR2: ENHRY, SYGVKD. This CDR3 is 16 amino acids long. The CDR3 is CAISGRTSGSPNEQFF. The CDR3 DNA reads as TGTGCCATCAGTGGTCGGACTAGCGGGAGTCCCAATGAGCAGTTCTTC.

Note on this clonotype: This clone may be a read error of a much larger clone one base away. The rearrangement joins TRBV10-3 to TRBJ1-5, with TRBD1 matching over 7 bases. CDR1 and CDR2 (germline): ENHRY, SYGVKD. The CDR3 spans 15 residues. The CDR3 here is CASSETGFSNQPHHF. The CDR3 DNA reads TGTGCCAGCAGTGAGACAGGGTTTAGCAATCAGCCCCATCATTTT.

This chain connects TRBV20-1 to TRBJ2-7; 14 nucleotides match TRBD2. The CDR3 is 16 residues long. The junction had 4 bases not matched to a gene; V was cut back by 0 bases and J by 3 bases. CDR1 is DFQATT and CDR2 is SNEGSKA in the germline V gene (reference sequence). This chain's CDR3 is CSARDFGTSGSYEQYF. In DNA, the CDR3 is TGCAGTGCTAGAGATTTTGGGACTAGCGGGAGCTACGAGCAGTACTTC.

V gene TRBV20-1 combines with J gene TRBJ2-3; no clear D. Germline-derived CDR1 and CDR2 are DFQATT and SNEGSKA (reference sequence). CDR3 length equals 11 residues. V lost 7 bases and J lost 0, with 5 bases in between. The DNA of the CDR3 is TGCAGTGTATTTAGCACAGATACGCAGTATTTT. Residues: CSVFSTDTQYF.

The chain recombines TRBV5-6 with TRBJ2-6; D is ambiguous. Germline V gene sequence: CDR1 SGHDT, CDR2 YYEEEE. This CDR3 has 16 amino acids. Trimming shortened V by 0 bases and J by 0 bases, and 7 bases separated the two germline ends. The chain's CDR3 is CASSLASISGANVLTF. The CDR3 coding sequence is TGTGCCAGCAGCTTGGCCTCTATCTCTGGGGCCAACGTCCTGACTTTC.

This clonotype was counted at least ten times. This chain joins TRBV24-1 and TRBJ2-1; D is unclear. Trimming left V 0 bases short and J 9 bases short, with 8 bases between. This CDR3 contains 13 residues. Germline CDR1 reads KGHDR; CDR2 reads SFDVKD. The CDR3 DNA is TGTGCCACCAGTGATTTGAGAGATAGTGAGCAGTTCTTC. Protein: CATSDLRDSEQFF.

Many counts were recorded for this clonotype. The junction shows a germline mismatch at one end, possibly a read error. V is TRBV5-5 and J is TRBJ2-7; 15 bases are a match to TRBD2. The CDR3 has 14 amino acids. The V gene's germline CDR1 is SGHKS and CDR2 YYEKEE (reference sequence). The CDR3 DNA reads TGTGCCAGCAGCCCGGGACTAGCGGGAGGATCGGGCGGCTTC. Translating it yields CASSPGLAGGSGGF.

Many counts were recorded for this clonotype. This chain connects TRBV29-1 to TRBJ2-7; D not certain. The CDR3 is made up of 14 amino acids. Trimming took 3 bases from V and 6 from J, leaving 18 bases between them. Looked up from germline, CDR1 is SQVTM and CDR2 is ANQGSEA. Written as DNA, the CDR3 is TGCAGCGTTGATTTAGGTTCCATCGGTATCGAGCAGTACTTC. This translates into CSVDLGSIGIEQYF.

The J gene is TRBJ2-4, the V gene TRBV5-6; no reliable D call. The V gene's germline CDR1 is SGHDT and CDR2 YYEEEE. The germline V and J ends were trimmed by 4 bases and 0 bases, with 17 bases remaining between them. CDR3 size: 17 residues. The DNA of the CDR3 is TGTGCCAGCAGCGCCTGGACCAAACAATCAGCCAAAAACATTCAGTACTTC. Protein product: CASSAWTKQSAKNIQYF.

The V and J genes are TRBV7-7 and TRBJ1-6, with D unresolved. V was shortened by 1 base and J by 4 bases, with 11 bases between the two germline ends. This CDR3 comprises 16 residues. CDR1 and CDR2 from the germline V gene are SSHAT and FNYEAQ (reference sequence). The CDR3: CASSLGESGYNSPLHF. CDR3 DNA sequence: TGTGCCAGCAGCTTAGGGGAATCAGGATATAATTCACCCCTCCACTTT.

This clonotype was observed many times. V usage is TRBV5-1 and J usage is TRBJ2-2; D not resolved. Trimming pared 5 bases from V and 0 bases from J, leaving 17 bases between. This CDR3 spans 17 amino acids. The germline V gene encodes CDR1 SGHRS and CDR2 YFSETQ. CDR3 DNA sequence: TGCGCCAGCAGAGAGAAGGCTGCACCCGCGAACACCGGGGAGCTGTTTTTT. The encoded protein is CASREKAAPANTGELFF.

CDR3 sequence reads: CATRPDEYNEQFF. CDR3 coding DNA: TGTGCCACCAGGCCAGATGAATACAATGAGCAGTTCTTC. The genes are TRBV15 and TRBJ2-1; D unclear. CDR3 size: 13 residues. Trimming removed 6 bases at V and 4 bases at J, with 10 bases between. In germline, CDR1 is LNHNV, CDR2 YYDKDF (reference sequence).

This clonotype has a count of ten or more. The chain recombines TRBV5-1 with TRBJ2-5, with D hard to call. The CDR3 is 13 residues long. Germline CDR1 is SGHRS and CDR2 is YFSETQ. The germline V and J ends were trimmed by 0 bases and 3 bases, with 6 bases remaining between them. CDR3 sequence (DNA): TGCGCCAGCAGCTTGGTTTGGGAAGAGACCCAGTACTTC. Translated, it gives CASSLVWEETQYF.